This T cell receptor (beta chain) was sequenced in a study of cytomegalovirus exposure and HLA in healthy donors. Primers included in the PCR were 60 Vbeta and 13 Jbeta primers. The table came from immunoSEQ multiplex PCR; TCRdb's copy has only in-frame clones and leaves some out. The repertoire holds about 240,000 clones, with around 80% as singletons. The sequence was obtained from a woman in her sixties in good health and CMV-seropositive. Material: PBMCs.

The DNA of the CDR3 is TGTGCCAGCAGCACAAGCGGGAGGGCCTCTCTATCAGATACGCAGTATTTT. Translation: CASSTSGRASLSDTQYF. This chain links TRBV9 with TRBJ2-3; 10 bases align to TRBD2. The CDR3 sequence is 17 residues long. With 4 bases clipped from V and 4 bases from J, the junction kept 12 bases outside the gene matches. Germline CDR1 and CDR2: SGDLS and YYNGEE.